A single sample is the source of the 9 T cell receptor beta chains below, sequenced in a study of shared clonotypes between healthy human individuals. Terminally differentiated effector memory CD45RA+ cells were excluded from the naive CD8 cells, which were CD45RO-negative and positively selected for CCR7. The data were produced by immunoSEQ multiplex PCR, yet TCRdb's version contains in-frame clones alone and is incomplete. The table includes some 1,900,000 clones, about 95% detected once. Sequencing used naive CD8+ T cells sorted from blood. Receptor source: a young man in good health.

The chain couples TRBV6-5 to TRBJ1-5; 7 nucleotides line up with TRBD1. Germline CDR1 reads MNHEY; CDR2 reads SVGAGI. V shed 4 bases, J shed 6 bases, and the junction held 9 bases outside the gene matches. The CDR3 spans 15 residues. DNA of the CDR3: TGTGCCAGCAGTTCGGAACCCTCAGGGGGTCAGCCCCAGCATTTT. The encoded protein is CASSSEPSGGQPQHF.

The genes are TRBV5-6 and TRBJ2-7, with D possibly matching TRBD2 (5 bases). CDR3 length: 14 residues. V lost 1 base, J lost 0 bases, and 8 bases lay in between. Germline CDR1 is SGHDT and CDR2 is YYEEEE. CDR3 amino acids: CASSLLGSSYEQYF. Written as DNA, the CDR3 is TGTGCCAGCAGCTTGCTGGGGAGCTCCTACGAGCAGTACTTC.

The gene calls are TRBV5-1 and TRBJ2-1, with D tentatively TRBD2 (5 bases). CDR3 length equals 15 residues. Trimming cost V 1 base and J 2 bases, with 10 bases left between them. CDR1 and CDR2 from the germline V gene are SGHRS and YFSETQ. The DNA of the CDR3 is TGCGCCAGCAGCTTGTTTCCGGGGACCTACAATGAGCAGTTCTTC. This codes for CASSLFPGTYNEQFF.

The chain carries TRBV21-1 and TRBJ2-3; TRBD1 is the table's D call, not checked against the DNA. TRBV21-1 corresponds to a pseudogene. The CDR3 is 15 residues long. The DNA for the CDR3 is TGTGCCAGCAGCAATAACAGGGGGCCGGTAGATACGCAGTATTTT. It specifies CASSNNRGPVDTQYF.

The chain employs TRBV19 and TRBJ2-7; TRBD1 aligns across 8 bases. Losses at the gene ends were 9 bases for V and 4 bases for J; bases not matched to a gene: 8. The CDR3 has 13 amino acids. Per germline, CDR1 LNHDA and CDR2 SQIVND (reference sequence). Written as DNA, the CDR3 is TGTGCCAGCTCACAGGGGGGTGTATACGAGCAGTACTTC. Translated: CASSQGGVYEQYF.

This clone is a singleton in its sample. The chain is built from TRBV4-3 and TRBJ2-2; D remains unclear. The CDR3 length is 16 residues. V gave up 3 bases and J gave up 6 bases, with 17 bases separating them. CDR1 is LGHNA and CDR2 is YSLEER in the germline V gene. The CDR3 protein is CASSHGWPPSAGELFF. CDR3 nucleotides: TGCGCCAGCAGCCACGGATGGCCACCCAGCGCCGGGGAGCTGTTTTTT.

The V call is TRBV18, the J call TRBJ1-3; 9 bases fit TRBD1. J lost 2 bases, V lost 2 bases, and 4 bases had no gene match. The CDR3 is made up of 16 amino acids. CDR1 is KGHSH and CDR2 is LQKENI in the germline V gene. DNA of the CDR3: TGTGCCAGCTCACCAAGGGACAGGGCTGCTGGAAACACCATATATTTT. Its translation is CASSPRDRAAGNTIYF.

The rearrangement links TRBV19 to TRBJ2-1; the match to TRBD2 covers 12 bases. Germline CDR1 is LNHDA and CDR2 is SQIVND (reference sequence). The CDR3 runs 15 residues. The junction had 4 bases not matched to a gene; V was cut back by 5 bases and J by 5 bases. The CDR3 region has the DNA TGTGCCAGTAGTCCCCTAGCGGGAGGGAACAATGAGCAGTTCTTC. It specifies CASSPLAGGNNEQFF.

The genes are TRBV30 and TRBJ2-3; D gene unclear. Germline V lookup: CDR1 GTSNPN, CDR2 SVGIG (reference sequence). Trimming left V 1 base short and J 0 bases short, with 8 bases between. CDR3 size: 14 residues. The CDR3 nucleotides are TGTGCCTGGAGTGGTGCCACGAGCACAGATACGCAGTATTTT. Translating it yields CAWSGATSTDTQYF.